This TCR beta chain is from a study of blood T cell repertoires in COVID-19. Turning to the study itself: In each case, the material was cDNA or gDNA derived from T cells, B-cell-depleted T cells, or PBMCs.

V shed 8 bases and J shed 4 bases, with 17 bases lying between them. Per the germline V gene, CDR1 is SGHTA and CDR2 is FQGNSA. This CDR3 spans 15 amino acids. Participant reports of clinical history set cohort assignment. The data were produced by immunoSEQ multiplex PCR, yet TCRdb's version contains in-frame clones alone and is incomplete. The sample yields roughly 180,000 clones, roughly 80% seen once. J is TRBJ2-2 and V is TRBV7-2; D call uncertain. This clonotype was sampled from a woman aged 40-49 years with acute COVID-19. Input material: PBMCs or T cells enriched from blood (not recorded which). The CDR3 sequence is CASLESVRSTGELFF. In DNA, the CDR3 is TGTGCCAGCCTCGAGTCGGTGCGTAGCACCGGGGAGCTGTTTTTT. The complete variable domain, with remaining parts taken from reference TRBV7-2 and TRBJ2-2, reads GAGVSQSPSNKVTEKGKDVELRCDPISGHTALYWYRQSLGQGLEFLIYFQGNSAPDKSGLPSDRFSAERTGGSVSTLTIQRTQQEDSAVYLCASLESVRSTGELFFGEGSRLTVL.